This entry lists 27 T cell receptor beta chains sequenced from one sample in a study of shared clonotypes between healthy human individuals. CD45RO-negative CD8 cells positively selected for CCR7 made up the naive population, which excluded terminally differentiated effector memory CD45RA+ cells. Assay used: immunoSEQ multiplex PCR; TCRdb lists only in-frame clones, some missing. The data hold 1.5 million to 2.5 million clones, with about 95% observed a single time. Sequencing was done on a sample of naive CD8+ T cells sorted from blood. Receptors originate from a man between 18 and 35 years old in good health.

This sequence joins TRBV5-1 and TRBJ2-7; 7 nucleotides agree with TRBD1. The germline V gene encodes CDR1 SGHRS and CDR2 YFSETQ. The CDR3 runs to 16 residues. With 6 bases clipped from V and 2 bases from J, the junction kept 14 bases outside the gene matches. The CDR3 region has the DNA TGCGCCAGCACCACCCAAGGGACAGCTGTCCCCTACGAGCAGTACTTC. This codes for CASTTQGTAVPYEQYF.

The chain has TRBV28 and TRBJ1-1; 7 bases fit TRBD1. V trimming: 5 bases; J trimming: 0 bases; junction bases outside the gene matches: 6. Germline V lookup: CDR1 MDHEN, CDR2 SYDVKM. CDR3 length: 15 amino acids. The CDR3 region has the DNA TGTGCCAGCAGTGCCTTGGGACAGCTGAACACTGAAGCTTTCTTT. Its translation is CASSALGQLNTEAFF.

DNA of the CDR3: TGTGCCAGCAGCACGGGACTCCCCTTGGAAGCTTTCTTT. Translating it yields CASSTGLPLEAFF. The V gene is TRBV7-9, the J gene TRBJ1-1, with D possibly being TRBD1 (5 bases). V lost 5 bases and J lost 8, with 15 bases in between. CDR1 is SEHNR, CDR2 FQNEAQ, per germline (reference sequence). This CDR3 comprises 13 residues. The whole variable domain, remainder taken from reference TRBV7-9 and TRBJ1-1, is DTGVSQNPRHKITKRGQNVTFRCDPISEHNRLYWYRQTLGQGPEFLTYFQNEAQLEKSRLLSDRFSAERPKGSFSTLEIQRTEQGDSAMYLCASSTGLPLEAFFGQGTRLTVV.

This chain uses TRBV11-2 with TRBJ2-7; TRBD2 matches 11 bases. V lost 1 base and J lost 2; bases outside the gene matches: 7. The CDR3 is made up of 17 amino acids. Per the germline V gene, CDR1 is SGHAT and CDR2 is FQNNGV. CDR3 nucleotide sequence: TGTGCCAGCAGCTTAGCAACTAGCGGGAGTGTCGCCTACGAGCAGTACTTC. Translated: CASSLATSGSVAYEQYF.

V usage is TRBV7-8 and J usage is TRBJ2-2; 12 positions agree with TRBD2. V shed 5 bases and J 4 bases; nucleotides not matched to a gene: 14. Germline lookup yields CDR1 SGHVS and CDR2 FQNEAQ. The CDR3 totals 19 residues. The CDR3: CASSPRGGLAGSFTGELFF. CDR3 bases: TGTGCCAGCAGCCCTAGGGGTGGACTAGCGGGGAGTTTCACCGGGGAGCTGTTTTTT.

The genes are TRBV5-4 and TRBJ2-5; D not resolved. V shed 1 base and J shed 2 bases, with 9 bases lying between them. Germline CDR1 is SGHNT and CDR2 is YYREEE (reference sequence). The CDR3 runs to 14 residues. The CDR3 DNA reads as TGTGCCAGCAGCTTGTCCCAGCTTCAAGAGACCCAGTACTTC. Translating gives CASSLSQLQETQYF. Filled out from reference TRBV5-4 and TRBJ2-5, the complete variable domain reads ETGVTQSPTHLIKTRGQQVTLRCSSQSGHNTVSWYQQALGQGPQFIFQYYREEENGRGNFPPRFSGLQFPNYSSELNVNALELDDSALYLCASSLSQLQETQYFGPGTRLLVL.

This chain joins TRBV5-4 and TRBJ2-7; 10 nucleotides line up with TRBD1. V shed 2 bases and J 7 bases; nucleotides not matched to a gene: 15. This CDR3 comprises 17 residues. CDR1 and CDR2 (germline): SGHNT, YYREEE (reference sequence). CDR3 sequence reads: CASSFWPGTGVAGEQYF. CDR3 DNA sequence: TGTGCCAGCAGCTTTTGGCCCGGGACAGGGGTCGCCGGGGAGCAGTACTTC. The full variable domain, its missing parts supplied by reference TRBV5-4 and TRBJ2-7, is ETGVTQSPTHLIKTRGQQVTLRCSSQSGHNTVSWYQQALGQGPQFIFQYYREEENGRGNFPPRFSGLQFPNYSSELNVNALELDDSALYLCASSFWPGTGVAGEQYFGPGTRLTVT.

The chain couples TRBV29-1 to TRBJ2-7; TRBD1 might be the D (6 bases). Trimming pared 6 bases from V and 2 bases from J, leaving 14 bases between. CDR3 length: 13 amino acids. Germline V gene lookup returns CDR1 SQVTM and CDR2 ANQGSEA. DNA of the CDR3: TGCAGCGTAGTGGGACACAGCGCCTACGAGCAGTACTTC. It yields the protein CSVVGHSAYEQYF.

This chain's CDR3 is CSARPTGEFTF. DNA of the CDR3: TGCAGTGCTAGGCCCACAGGCGAGTTCACCTTC. The genes are TRBV20-1 and TRBJ1-2; tentatively, D is TRBD1 (5 bases). The CDR3 consists of 11 residues. The ends were cut back, 3 bases at V and 13 bases at J, with 15 bases in the middle. Germline CDR1 reads DFQATT; CDR2 reads SNEGSKA (reference sequence).

This sequence joins TRBV11-2 and TRBJ2-3; D perhaps matches TRBD1 (6 bases). V lost 2 bases to trimming and J lost 6 bases, with 18 bases between them. The CDR3 sequence is 16 residues long. Germline V gives CDR1 SGHAT, CDR2 FQNNGV. CDR3 sequence: CASSLYVYAGADTQYF. DNA for the CDR3: TGTGCCAGCAGCTTATATGTGTATGCAGGGGCGGATACGCAGTATTTT.

The chain couples TRBV6-1 to TRBJ2-7; a possible D gene is TRBD1 (5 bases). The CDR3 is made up of 14 amino acids. Trimming pared 2 bases from V and 6 bases from J, leaving 14 bases between. The V gene's germline CDR1 is MNHNS and CDR2 SASEGT. The CDR3: CASSERTSISEQYF. The CDR3 DNA reads TGTGCCAGCAGTGAAAGGACATCTATAAGCGAGCAGTACTTC.

This chain links TRBV28 with TRBJ2-2; either TRBD1 or TRBD2 may supply D (6 bases each). The CDR3 length is 16 residues. The germline V and J ends were trimmed by 5 bases and 6 bases, with 19 bases remaining between them. CDR1 is MDHEN, CDR2 SYDVKM, per germline. The CDR3, as DNA: TGTGCCAGCAGTACAACTCCGGGGGCCCTTTCCGGGGAGCTGTTTTTT. Protein sequence: CASSTTPGALSGELFF.

This clone appeared a single time. The rearrangement uses TRBV14 and TRBJ2-1; D is uncertain. V was trimmed by 1 base and J by 6 bases, leaving 7 bases between them. The germline CDR1 and CDR2 sequences are SGHDN and FVKESK. The CDR3 is 13 residues long. CDR3 sequence reads: CASSQVGTNEQFF. The CDR3 coding sequence is TGTGCCAGCAGCCAAGTTGGAACCAATGAGCAGTTCTTC.

The V call is TRBV27, the J call TRBJ2-2; unclear D gene. V was shortened by 5 bases and J by 7 bases, with 8 bases between the two germline ends. The CDR3 consists of 12 residues. Germline CDR1 is MNHEY and CDR2 is SMNVEV (reference sequence). The DNA of the CDR3 is TGTGCCAGCAGTATTGGCGGCGGGGAGCTGTTTTTT. This translates into CASSIGGGELFF.

The rearrangement joins TRBV9 to TRBJ2-1; weak D call: TRBD1 (5 bases). Germline V gives CDR1 SGDLS, CDR2 YYNGEE. Trimming took 0 bases from V and 4 from J, leaving 14 bases between them. The CDR3 contains 16 residues. CDR3 sequence: CASSVDGLPGYNEQFF. Here the CDR3 DNA reads TGTGCCAGCAGCGTAGATGGCCTCCCAGGGTACAATGAGCAGTTCTTC.

The genes are TRBV19 and TRBJ1-4; tentatively, D is TRBD1 (5 bases). V was cut by 6 bases and J by 0 bases, with 11 bases left in between. Germline lookup yields CDR1 LNHDA and CDR2 SQIVND (reference sequence). The length of the CDR3 is 15 residues. CDR3 nucleotides: TGTGCCAGTAGCCAAGGGACCGCAACTAATGAAAAACTGTTTTTT. It is translated as CASSQGTATNEKLFF.

This clone has only one observation. This rearrangement joins TRBV27 to TRBJ2-1; 7 bases map to TRBD2. V trimming: 3 bases; J trimming: 5 bases; junction bases outside the gene matches: 7. This CDR3 is built from 15 residues. Germline V gene data show CDR1 as MNHEY and CDR2 as SMNVEV (reference sequence). Here the CDR3 DNA reads TGTGCCAGCAGTTTCTCGGGACTACCGAACAATGAGCAGTTCTTC. This gives the protein CASSFSGLPNNEQFF.

V gene TRBV5-4 combines with J gene TRBJ1-1; D not certain. This CDR3 has 15 amino acids. Per germline, CDR1 SGHNT and CDR2 YYREEE (reference sequence). The V end was cut by 2 bases, the J end by 2 bases, with 13 bases between. The CDR3 DNA reads as TGTGCCAGCAGCTTTACCCCCCCGGGAAACACTGAAGCTTTCTTT. It codes for CASSFTPPGNTEAFF.

The CDR3 loop is CASSWDVGYEQYF. The CDR3, as DNA: TGTGCCAGCAGTTGGGATGTGGGGTACGAGCAGTACTTC. V gene TRBV6-5 combines with J gene TRBJ2-7, with D uncertain. The CDR3 runs to 13 residues. Germline V gives CDR1 MNHEY, CDR2 SVGAGI. Trimming cost V 4 bases and J 4 bases, with 11 bases left between them.

The chain joins TRBV25-1 to TRBJ2-5, with D tentatively TRBD1 (6 bases). The CDR3 is 15 residues long. Germline V gives CDR1 MGHDK, CDR2 SYGVNS. The V and J ends lost 0 bases and 5 bases respectively, with 13 bases between them. In DNA, the CDR3 is TGTGCCAGCAGTGAATATGCAGGGGTGAGCGAGACCCAGTACTTC. This sequence encodes CASSEYAGVSETQYF.

This rearrangement joins TRBV4-1 to TRBJ2-3, with D maybe TRBD2 (6 bases). CDR3 length equals 16 residues. Per germline, CDR1 MGHRA and CDR2 YSYEKL. Trimming stripped 0 bases from V and 2 bases from J, with 12 bases between. DNA for the CDR3: TGCGCCAGCAGCCAAGATGATGGGGGGTTCACAGATACGCAGTATTTT. Amino acids: CASSQDDGGFTDTQYF.

On this clone: In the same sample, other DNA sequences code for this CDR3. This chain connects TRBV7-9 to TRBJ1-1; D not resolved. V shed 1 base and J shed 3 bases, with 9 bases lying between them. Germline CDR1 is SEHNR and CDR2 is FQNEAQ (reference sequence). The CDR3 has 14 amino acids. CDR3 sequence reads: CASSLGGSHTEAFF. CDR3 nucleotides: TGTGCCAGCAGCTTAGGAGGATCCCACACTGAAGCTTTCTTT.

This chain joins TRBV10-3 and TRBJ1-2, with D maybe TRBD1 (6 bases). Deletions cut 6 bases from V and 5 bases from J, with 13 bases between. Germline-derived CDR1 and CDR2 are ENHRY and SYGVKD. The CDR3 sequence is 13 residues long. The CDR3, as DNA: TGTGCCATCAGAGACGACAGGACGTATGGCTACACCTTC. It codes for CAIRDDRTYGYTF.

The chain links TRBV5-1 to TRBJ2-3; D is ambiguous. CDR1 and CDR2 from the germline V gene are SGHRS and YFSETQ. CDR3 size: 14 residues. The V and J ends lost 0 bases and 5 bases respectively, with 10 bases between them. CDR3 loop: CASSLELMQDTQYF. CDR3 DNA: TGCGCCAGCAGCTTGGAGTTGATGCAAGATACGCAGTATTTT.

This sequence joins TRBV5-1 and TRBJ1-2, with D possibly TRBD1 on 5 matching bases. Trimming took 0 bases from V and 2 from J, leaving 20 bases between them. CDR1 is SGHRS, CDR2 YFSETQ, per germline. There are 18 residues in the CDR3. The CDR3 coding sequence is TGCGCCAGCAGCTTGGGACCGTTGGGGCGACACCAGAACTATGGCTACACCTTC. Translation gives CASSLGPLGRHQNYGYTF.

The chain carries TRBV6-5 and TRBJ1-5, with TRBD1 matching over 9 bases. The germline gives CDR1 MNHEY, CDR2 SVGAGI. This CDR3 contains 15 residues. After removal of 4 bases from V and 4 bases from J, the junction contained 5 bases not matched to a gene. The CDR3 here is CASSSGTGINQPQHF. The CDR3 coding sequence is TGTGCCAGCAGTTCCGGGACAGGGATAAATCAGCCCCAGCATTTT.

V and J are TRBV11-2 and TRBJ1-5, with D possibly being TRBD1 (5 bases). Germline V gene lookup returns CDR1 SGHAT and CDR2 FQNNGV. Trimming cost V 3 bases and J 3 bases, with 15 bases left between them. This CDR3 has 16 residues. CDR3 region: CASSFGPGDPNQPQHF. DNA for the CDR3: TGTGCCAGCAGCTTCGGTCCGGGGGATCCCAATCAGCCCCAGCATTTT.